Following are 20 T cell receptor beta chains from one sample sequenced in a study of blood T cells in healthy people across ages. The use of a sample-barcoded 5' primer and a J-beta primer mix characterized a second PCR of roughly 6 to 11 cycles. TCRdb re-called the 5' RACE reads with MiXCR, one entry per CDR3 protein. The data show approximately 770,000 distinct CDR3 sequences, about three fifths seen once. The material sequenced was blood. The receptor source for this set is a man aged 30-40 years in good health.

The V call is TRBV20-1, the J call TRBJ1-6; no definite D call. V lost 4 bases and J 6 bases, leaving 13 bases between the germline ends. Germline V gives CDR1 DFQATT, CDR2 SNEGSKA (reference sequence). The CDR3 has 14 residues. The CDR3 DNA sequence: TGCAGTGCTAACCGAGGAGCTATTAATTCACCCCTCCACTTT. This gives the protein CSANRGAINSPLHF.

This sequence joins TRBV7-9 and TRBJ2-7; D is undetermined. V was shortened by 3 bases and J by 10 bases, with 19 bases between the two germline ends. Germline CDR1 is SEHNR and CDR2 is FQNEAQ (reference sequence). The CDR3 loop spans 14 amino acids. CDR3 coding DNA: TGTGCCAGCAGCTTCGCATTCCGGACCCGTCAACAGTACTTC. Its translation: CASSFAFRTRQQYF. Full variable domain (missing parts from reference TRBV7-9 and TRBJ2-7): DTGVSQNPRHKITKRGQNVTFRCDPISEHNRLYWYRQTLGQGPEFLTYFQNEAQLEKSRLLSDRFSAERPKGSFSTLEIQRTEQGDSAMYLCASSFAFRTRQQYFGPGTRLTVT.

The chain employs TRBV28 and TRBJ2-5; D might be TRBD1 or TRBD2, each matching 5 bases. The J call is in doubt because the DNA end fits TRBJ2-7 better. Germline loops: CDR1 MDHEN, CDR2 SYDVKM. The CDR3 spans 16 residues. The CDR3 DNA reads TGTGCCAGCGCCTTTGTGGGGCGGGCAGGGAGTAGCGAGCAGTACTTC. Translated, it gives CASAFVGRAGSSEQYF.

V gene TRBV11-3 combines with J gene TRBJ2-5; 10 bases map to TRBD1. Germline V gene lookup returns CDR1 SGHNT and CDR2 YENEEA. The CDR3 is made up of 16 amino acids. V lost 3 bases to trimming and J lost 1 base; unmatched junction nucleotides: 5. DNA of the CDR3: TGTGCCAGCAGCTTTAGTGGGACAGGGGCCCAAGAGACCCAGTACTTC. Translation: CASSFSGTGAQETQYF.

This sequence joins TRBV4-2 and TRBJ2-1; 15 bases line up with TRBD2. The V segment lost 0 bases and the J segment 9 bases; nucleotides outside the gene matches: 3. CDR3 length: 16 amino acids. Germline assignment: CDR1 LGHNA and CDR2 YNFKEQ. The CDR3 DNA reads TGTGCCAGCAGCCAAGACTGGACTAGCGGGAGGGGTGAGCAGTTCTTC. Protein: CASSQDWTSGRGEQFF.

This clonotype came up a few times. The chain uses TRBV30 and TRBJ2-7; a weak D match, TRBD2 (5 bases). The CDR3 is made up of 11 amino acids. From germline, CDR1 is GTSNPN and CDR2 SVGIG (reference sequence). V dropped 5 bases and J dropped 1 base, with 6 bases sitting between them. The CDR3 sequence is CAWGLSYEQYF. The DNA of the CDR3 is TGTGCCTGGGGACTTTCCTACGAGCAGTACTTC.

This chain connects TRBV4-2 to TRBJ2-5; 11 positions agree with TRBD2. The ends lost 4 bases at V and 5 bases at J; junction bases unmatched: 12. The CDR3 has 17 amino acids. Per germline, CDR1 LGHNA and CDR2 YNFKEQ. The CDR3 protein is CASSPRRLAGGVETQYF. CDR3 bases: TGTGCCAGCAGCCCGAGGCGGCTAGCGGGAGGAGTCGAGACCCAGTACTTC.

V and J are TRBV11-1 and TRBJ1-1, with a tentative D call TRBD1 (6 bases). The germline gives CDR1 SGHAT, CDR2 FQDESV (reference sequence). Deletions cut 5 bases from V and 3 bases from J, with 16 bases between. The CDR3 is 15 amino acids. The DNA of the CDR3 is TGTGCCAGCAGCCTCAGGGGAACCCTAGACACTGAAGCTTTCTTT. It yields the protein CASSLRGTLDTEAFF.

This clonotype was detected only once. V usage is TRBV3-1 and J usage is TRBJ2-5, with D perhaps matching TRBD1 (6 bases). Near its end, the DNA agrees better with TRBJ2-7, so the J call may be wrong. CDR1 and CDR2 from the germline V gene are LGHDT and YNNKEL (reference sequence). This CDR3 has 13 amino acids. The chain's CDR3 is CASSQPRGYEQYF. The CDR3 DNA follows: TGTGCCAGCAGCCAACCTAGGGGGTACGAGCAGTACTTC.

This clonotype was observed once. V usage is TRBV7-9 and J usage is TRBJ2-1; D is perhaps TRBD2 (6 bases). The CDR3 runs to 12 residues. Trimming removed 4 bases from V and 13 bases from J, with 14 bases in between. Per germline, CDR1 SEHNR and CDR2 FQNEAQ (reference sequence). CDR3 amino acids: CASSSGGRGQFF. In DNA form, the CDR3 reads TGTGCCAGCAGCTCCGGGGGTAGGGGCCAGTTCTTC.

The V call is TRBV18, the J call TRBJ2-7, with D uncertain. The V gene's germline CDR1 is KGHSH and CDR2 LQKENI. The ends were cut back, 5 bases at V and 5 bases at J, with 13 bases in the middle. This CDR3 has 13 amino acids. CDR3 sequence reads: CASSGSFSDEQYF. The CDR3 region has the DNA TGTGCCAGCTCAGGATCGTTCAGCGACGAGCAGTACTTC.

This clonotype was seen a few times. The genes are TRBV10-3 and TRBJ2-6; TRBD1 matches at 7 bases. Per germline, CDR1 ENHRY and CDR2 SYGVKD. Trimming at V came to 4 bases and at J to 0 bases, leaving 6 bases not matched to a gene. The CDR3 extends over 17 amino acids. The CDR3 region has the DNA TGTGCCATCAGTGGGACAGGAAATTACTCTGGGGCCAACGTCCTGACTTTC. As protein: CAISGTGNYSGANVLTF.

As regards this clonotype: The junction departs from the called germline gene at one end, perhaps through a read error. This rearrangement joins TRBV7-2 to TRBJ1-1; D uncertain. Germline values: CDR1 SGHTA, CDR2 FQGNSA. The CDR3 has 13 residues. DNA for the CDR3: TGTGCCAGCAACCAACAGATGAACACTGGAGCTTTCTTT. It specifies CASNQQMNTGAFF. Looking up the rest from reference TRBV7-2 and TRBJ1-1 gives the full variable domain: GAGVSQSPSNKVTEKGKDVELRCDPISGHTALYWYRQSLGQGLEFLIYFQGNSAPDKSGLPSDRFSAERTGGSVSTLTIQRTQQEDSAVYLCASNQQMNTGAFFGQGTRLTVV.

This clonotype was counted many times. The CDR3 protein is CASMSQGVGYTF. CDR3 in DNA: TGTGCCAGCATGTCACAGGGAGTTGGCTACACCTTC. The chain is built from TRBV6-2 or TRBV6-3 and TRBJ1-2, with a weak D call TRBD1 (6 bases). The germline V gene encodes CDR1 MNHEY and CDR2 SVGEGT. The CDR3 has 12 amino acids. Trimming removed 7 bases at V and 7 bases at J, with 13 bases between.

The genes are TRBV9 and TRBJ1-2, with D possibly matching TRBD1 (6 bases). The CDR3 is 13 residues long. The V end was cut by 3 bases, the J end by 4 bases, with 10 bases between. Looked up from germline, CDR1 is SGDLS and CDR2 is YYNGEE. The DNA for the CDR3 is TGTGCCAGCAGCGCCTTGACAGGCTATGGCTACACCTTC. Protein product: CASSALTGYGYTF.

This clonotype was counted a single time. The chain carries TRBV6-1 and TRBJ1-2, with D unclear. The CDR3 sequence is 15 residues long. Per the germline V gene, CDR1 is MNHNS and CDR2 is SASEGT. Trimming took off 10 bases at V and 3 bases at J, with 21 bases between the two ends. DNA of the CDR3: TGTGCCACTCTCCGGACGGATATATGGGACTATGGCTACACCTTC. Amino acid sequence: CATLRTDIWDYGYTF.

The chain couples TRBV10-3 to TRBJ2-6, with 9 bases that match TRBD1. Germline values: CDR1 ENHRY, CDR2 SYGVKD. The CDR3 runs 16 residues. The V segment lost 10 bases and the J segment 0 bases; nucleotides outside the gene matches: 7. DNA of the CDR3: TGTGCCACCAGACAGGGGGGCTCCTCTGGGGCCAACGTCCTGACTTTC. Amino acid sequence: CATRQGGSSGANVLTF.

The chain links TRBV5-1 to TRBJ2-1, with 15 nucleotides matching TRBD2. CDR3 length: 18 amino acids. The germline V gene encodes CDR1 SGHRS and CDR2 YFSETQ. The junction had 8 bases not matched to a gene; V was cut back by 5 bases and J by 2 bases. The CDR3 loop reads CASRQGLAGGGAYNEQFF. CDR3 in DNA: TGCGCCAGCAGACAGGGACTAGCGGGAGGTGGCGCCTACAATGAGCAGTTCTTC.

This clonotype has only one observation. This rearrangement joins TRBV7-8 to TRBJ1-5, with 7 bases fitting TRBD1. Germline V CDR1 and CDR2: SGHVS, FQNEAQ. V shed 5 bases, J shed 3 bases, and the junction held 7 bases outside the gene matches. This CDR3 region has 15 residues. CDR3 in amino acids: CASSEGQRSNQPQHF. The DNA of the CDR3 is TGTGCCAGCAGCGAGGGACAGAGGTCCAATCAGCCCCAGCATTTT.

The chain uses TRBV6-1 and TRBJ2-5; D gene unclear. The J call may be wrong; the DNA end is better matched by TRBJ2-7. This CDR3 comprises 13 residues. The germline CDR1 and CDR2 sequences are MNHNS and SASEGT. CDR3 residues: CASQTGGRNEQYF. CDR3 DNA: TGTGCCAGCCAGACGGGTGGGCGGAACGAGCAGTACTTC.